This T cell receptor (beta chain) stems from a study of shared clonotypes between healthy human individuals (TCRdb year 2020). Broadly, across the study: The cohort comprised two women and a few men aged 18 to 49 years. Between about 0.8 and 9 billion PBMCs per donor were obtained by leukapheresis. Per donor, three plates each were used for CD4 naive and CD4 memory, two for CD8 naive, and one for CD8 memory. The study deeply sequenced blood TCR repertoires of about five healthy adults to estimate repertoire size and the extent of clonotype sharing between individuals. To increase sequencing depth and limit assay-specific biases, TCR repertoire library preparation and sequencing were carried out by different laboratories using diverse techniques. Study-level results and caveats: Sharing across a handful of donors was observed for around 4.8% of naive CD4, 3% to 4% of naive CD8, roughly 2.3% of memory CD4, and less than 0.45% of memory CD8 clonotypes. Naive subsets generally had larger estimated clonotype richness than memory subsets. Pairwise subsampling indicated that sequencing depth was expected to affect the degree of clonotype sharing among donors. Rarefaction of sorted-subset datasets indicated incomplete sequencing despite the large sequencing depth. Sampling was restricted to blood, and TCR repertoires in tissues likely differ from the TCR repertoires found in blood. Compared with non-shared clonotypes, the clonotypes found in all four sorted-subset donors had higher generation probabilities. The genetic and exposure-history diversity represented was limited by the small number of donors.

On this clone itself: This clone's antigen is unknown. No much larger clone is present one base from it, and per-base qualities are unavailable.

Using the deep immunoSEQ assay, multiplex PCR amplified TCR CDR3 regions from genomic DNA. Genomic DNA extracted from each cell subset was distributed evenly over all wells of several immunoSEQ 96-well plates, and each plate served as one replicate. For sorted subsets, roughly 200 ng of genomic DNA, equivalent to roughly 33,000 T cell genomes, went into each replicate PCR. Purified libraries were quantified with a Qubit 3.0 fluorometer, sized on a Bioanalyzer 2100, and re-quantified with the KAPA Library Quantification kit. Every immunoSEQ 96-well plate was sequenced on a dedicated single-read 150-cycle Illumina NextSeq 550 flow cell. In the paper's pipeline: Because the immunoSEQ output held only junctional sequences and lacked quality scores, the filtering could not match the filtering applied to full-length reads. To assign V/J genes and CDR3, sequences were annotated against IMGT germline references using PyIR, a Python wrapper for IgBLAST v1.9. Reads with weak V/J assignments (E-value above 1e-6), missing CDR3, stop codons, out-of-frame junctions, or ambiguous translated residues were removed. V3J clonotypes were defined as sequences sharing the same inferred V gene, J gene, and CDR3 amino acid sequence. Percentage overlap between repertoires was computed as shared unique clonotypes divided by the size of the smaller repertoire. Three approaches were used to assess repertoire richness: RTK rarefaction, the Chao1 estimator, and Recon v2.1 estimates of unobserved clonotypes. Generation probabilities were computed with OLGA for all TCRbeta clonotypes obtained by the gDNA method from a few donors. TCRdb retrieved this table from immuneACCESS and kept in-frame rearrangements only. Not all clones are present; in checked studies, unresolved V genes account for under half, and no reason is known for the remainder. That table furnishes V, J and clone size, whereas the DNA furnished D and trimming. For this sample the table gives around 600,000 clones, of which roughly 96% were detected only once. The ten largest clones capture 0.11% of the sample.

V and J are truncated by 0 bases and 9 bases respectively, leaving an intervening sequence of 14 bases. CDR1 and CDR2 (LNHDA, SQIVND) derive from the germline V gene (reference sequence). The CDR3, cysteine through phenylalanine, is 14 amino acids long. Only CDR3 DNA remains: 42 bases, in frame from the first base. CD8 naive samples consisted of CD45RO-negative cells that were positively selected for CCR7, yielding a CD45RA+CCR7+ population without TemRA cells. Donors were healthy HIV-negative adults with no recently reported acute infections or vaccinations. Only Caucasian adults living in Nashville, Tennessee, USA were represented among the donors. Blood was obtained by leukapheresis, after which PBMCs were separated by Ficoll-Histopaque density gradient centrifugation and cryopreserved in liquid nitrogen vapor phase. Purity and quantity of every magnetically sorted T cell population were checked by analytical flow cytometry. From each sorted fraction, genomic DNA was isolated and quantified by UV absorbance on a Nanodrop 2000c.

The TCR comes from a woman aged 25 to 39 in good health. Rearrangement joined TRBV19 to TRBJ2-5, with the D gene uncertain. The sequenced sample consisted of naive CD8+ T cells sorted from blood. The label giving this sample's cell subset or site can be read as: CD45RA+CCR7+. CDR3 protein: CASSIDLEFRPQYF. The DNA is as follows: TGTGCCAGTAGTATAGATCTAGAGTTCCGTCCCCAGTACTTC.